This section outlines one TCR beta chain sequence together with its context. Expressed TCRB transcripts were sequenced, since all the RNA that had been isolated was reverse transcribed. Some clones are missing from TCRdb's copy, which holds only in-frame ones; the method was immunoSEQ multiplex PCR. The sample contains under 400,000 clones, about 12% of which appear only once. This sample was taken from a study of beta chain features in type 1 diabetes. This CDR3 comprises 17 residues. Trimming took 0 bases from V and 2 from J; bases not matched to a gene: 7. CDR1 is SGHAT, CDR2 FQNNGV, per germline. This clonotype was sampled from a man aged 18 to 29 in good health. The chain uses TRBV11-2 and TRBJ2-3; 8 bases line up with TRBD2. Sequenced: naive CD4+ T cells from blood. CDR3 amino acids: CASSLDEVAGYTDTQYF. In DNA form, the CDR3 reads TGTGCCAGCAGCTTAGATGAGGTAGCGGGGTACACAGATACGCAGTATTTT. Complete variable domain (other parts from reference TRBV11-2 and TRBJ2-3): EAGVAQSPRYKIIEKRQSVAFWCNPISGHATLYWYQQILGQGPKLLIQFQNNGVVDDSQLPKDRFSAERLKGVDSTLKIQPAKLEDSAVYLCASSLDEVAGYTDTQYFGPGTRLTVL.